The clone carrying this TCR beta chain appeared many times. Its specificity is unknown. This sample is part of a study of T cells in Graves' hyperthyroidism and ophthalmopathy. Study-level results: Clonotypes that were expanded in thyroid above 0.001 mostly appeared in blood too.

The TCR beta CDR3 regions underwent amplification using RNA transcripts as the source. HTBI primers were employed in a first-round RT-PCR of the TCR CDR3. TCRdb passed the multiplex PCR reads through MiXCR, listing each CDR3 protein once. The table lists about 540,000 distinct CDR3 sequences, 46% of them singletons. The J segment lost 1 base and the V segment lost 2 bases, leaving 13 bases of the junction unmatched. The CDR3 contains 19 residues. CDR1 and CDR2 (germline): SGHAT, FQNNGV. The chain carries TRBV11-2 and TRBJ1-2; TRBD1 matches 10 bases. The clonotype was recovered from a woman aged 18-29 years with Graves' hyperthyroidism. Sequenced: peripheral blood or thyroid tissue (not recorded which). CDR3 protein: CASSLFTRPGQGLNYGYTF. DNA of the CDR3: TGTGCCAGCAGCTTATTCACCCGACCGGGACAGGGGCTTAACTATGGCTACACCTTC.